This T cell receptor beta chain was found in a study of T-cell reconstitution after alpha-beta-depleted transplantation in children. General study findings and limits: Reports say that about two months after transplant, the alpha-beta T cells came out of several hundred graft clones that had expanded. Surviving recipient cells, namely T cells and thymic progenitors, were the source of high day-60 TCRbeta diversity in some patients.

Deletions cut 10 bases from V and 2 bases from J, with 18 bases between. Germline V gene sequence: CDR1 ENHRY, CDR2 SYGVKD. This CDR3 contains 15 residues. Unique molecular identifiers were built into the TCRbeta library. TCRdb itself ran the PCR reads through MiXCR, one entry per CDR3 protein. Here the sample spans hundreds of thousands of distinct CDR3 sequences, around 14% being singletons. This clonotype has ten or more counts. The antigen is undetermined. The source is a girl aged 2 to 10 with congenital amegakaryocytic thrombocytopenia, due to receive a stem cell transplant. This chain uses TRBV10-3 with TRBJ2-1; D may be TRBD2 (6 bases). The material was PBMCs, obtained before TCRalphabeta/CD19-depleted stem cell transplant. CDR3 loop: CATYSGGTTYNEQFF. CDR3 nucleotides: TGTGCCACCTACTCCGGGGGAACGACCTACAATGAGCAGTTCTTC.